This T cell receptor (beta chain) is drawn from a study of shared clonotypes between healthy human individuals. Across the whole study: Donors consisted of two women and a few men between 18 and 49. General study findings and limits: Among donors, sharing of clonotypes was expected to be affected by sequencing depth.

TCRdb's table, derived via immunoSEQ multiplex PCR, lists solely in-frame clones and lacks some. The repertoire holds some 1.1 million clones, with about 72% as singletons. V lost 6 bases, J lost 5 bases, and 16 bases lay in between. Looked up from germline, CDR1 is SNHLY and CDR2 is FYNNEI. There are 14 residues in the CDR3. A word on this clone: As yet, its antigen is unknown.

The sample comprised memory CD4+ T cells from PBMCs. As for subset: CD45RA-negative fraction. The gene calls are TRBV2 and TRBJ2-5; possibly TRBD1 for D (6 bases). The sequence derives from a young man in good health. Some clones in this sample may be carry-over from other donors' samples. In DNA, the CDR3 is TGTGCCAGCAGCCCCGGACAGTTAAGGGAGACCCAGTACTTC. Translation gives CASSPGQLRETQYF.